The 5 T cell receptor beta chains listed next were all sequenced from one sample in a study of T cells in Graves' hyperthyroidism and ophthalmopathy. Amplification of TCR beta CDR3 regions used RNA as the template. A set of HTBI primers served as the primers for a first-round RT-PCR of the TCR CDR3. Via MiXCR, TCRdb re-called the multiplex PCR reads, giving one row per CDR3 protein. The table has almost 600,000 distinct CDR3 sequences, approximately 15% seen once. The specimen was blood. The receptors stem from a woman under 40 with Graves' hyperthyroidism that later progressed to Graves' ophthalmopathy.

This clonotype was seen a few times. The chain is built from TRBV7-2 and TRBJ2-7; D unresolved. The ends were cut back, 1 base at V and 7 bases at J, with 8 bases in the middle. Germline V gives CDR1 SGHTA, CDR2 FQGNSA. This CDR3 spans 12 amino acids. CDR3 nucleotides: TGTGCCAGCAGCTTAGTAGAATGGGAGCAGTACTTC. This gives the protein CASSLVEWEQYF.

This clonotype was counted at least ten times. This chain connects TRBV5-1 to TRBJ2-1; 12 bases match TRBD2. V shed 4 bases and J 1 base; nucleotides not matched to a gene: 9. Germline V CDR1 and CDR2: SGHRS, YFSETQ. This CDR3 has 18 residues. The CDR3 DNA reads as TGCGCCAGCAGCCAACCGCTAGCGGGAGGGCCTTCCTACAATGAGCAGTTCTTC. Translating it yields CASSQPLAGGPSYNEQFF. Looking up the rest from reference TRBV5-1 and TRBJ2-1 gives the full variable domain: KAGVTQTPRYLIKTRGQQVTLSCSPISGHRSVSWYQQTPGQGLQFLFEYFSETQRNKGNFPGRFSGRQFSNSRSEMNVSTLELGDSALYLCASSQPLAGGPSYNEQFFGPGTRLTVL.

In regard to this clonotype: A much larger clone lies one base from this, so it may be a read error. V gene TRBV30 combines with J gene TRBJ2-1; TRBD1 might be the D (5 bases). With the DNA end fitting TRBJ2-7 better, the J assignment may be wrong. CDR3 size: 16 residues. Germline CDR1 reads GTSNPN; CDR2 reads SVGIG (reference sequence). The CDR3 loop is CAWSRGKLSSYNEQYF. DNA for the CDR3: TGTGCCTGGAGTAGGGGCAAATTAAGCTCCTACAATGAGCAGTACTTC.

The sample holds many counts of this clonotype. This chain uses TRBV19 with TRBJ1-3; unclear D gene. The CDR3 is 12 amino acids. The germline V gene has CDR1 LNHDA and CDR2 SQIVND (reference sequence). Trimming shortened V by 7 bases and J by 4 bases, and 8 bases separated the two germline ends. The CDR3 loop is CASISVGNTIYF. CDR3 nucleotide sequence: TGTGCCAGTATCTCAGTCGGAAACACCATATATTTT.

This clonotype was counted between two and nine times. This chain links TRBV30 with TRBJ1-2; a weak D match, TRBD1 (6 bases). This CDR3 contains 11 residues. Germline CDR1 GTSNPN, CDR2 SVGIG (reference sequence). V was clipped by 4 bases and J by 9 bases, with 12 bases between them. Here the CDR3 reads CAWNRAVSYTF. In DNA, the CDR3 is TGTGCCTGGAACAGGGCGGTAAGCTACACCTTC.